This entry lists 29 T cell receptor beta chains sequenced from one sample in a study of T cells in Graves' hyperthyroidism and ophthalmopathy. TCR beta CDR3 sequences were amplified from RNA transcripts. The HTBI primer set drove a first-round RT-PCR of the TCR CDR3. TCRdb reprocessed the multiplex PCR reads via MiXCR and lists one record per CDR3 protein. The top ten hold roughly 29% of the sample, which has around 200,000 distinct CDR3 sequences, over 15% seen once. The sample was blood. The receptors were gathered from a woman in her forties or fifties with Graves' hyperthyroidism.

The sample holds many counts of this clonotype. The V gene is TRBV6-2 or TRBV6-3, the J gene TRBJ1-1, with D hard to call. The CDR3 has 13 amino acids. The ends were cut back, 2 bases at V and 1 base at J, with 5 bases in the middle. CDR1 MNHEY and CDR2 SVGEGT come from the germline V gene. The CDR3 bases are TGTGCCAGCAGTTACCCGGGGAACACTGAAGCTTTCTTT. It specifies CASSYPGNTEAFF.

This clonotype was counted many times. This chain uses TRBV6-2 or TRBV6-3 with TRBJ1-1, with TRBD1 as a possible D gene (5 bases). CDR3 length: 15 residues. The V end lost 5 bases, the J end lost 5 bases, and 18 bases lay between the germline ends. Germline V gene data show CDR1 as MNHEY and CDR2 as SVGEGT. The DNA for the CDR3 is TGTGCCAGCAGTCCCAACCACAGGTCGCGGACTGAAGCTTTCTTT. This gives the protein CASSPNHRSRTEAFF.

V usage is TRBV18 and J usage is TRBJ1-2, with 9 bases that match TRBD1. Germline lookup yields CDR1 KGHSH and CDR2 LQKENI. This CDR3 region has 17 residues. V trimming: 1 base; J trimming: 4 bases; junction bases outside the gene matches: 10. The CDR3 DNA reads as TGTGCCAGCTCACCACAGGGGACAGGGCGAGTGGTCTATGGCTACACCTTC. Translated: CASSPQGTGRVVYGYTF.

This clonotype was observed many times. V usage is TRBV28 and J usage is TRBJ1-2; D possibly corresponds to TRBD1 (5 bases). V shed 2 bases and J shed 5 bases, with 18 bases lying between them. Germline-derived CDR1 and CDR2 are MDHEN and SYDVKM. CDR3 size: 16 residues. In DNA, the CDR3 is TGTGCCAGCAGTTTACCCGGGACGGAGGGCTCGTATGGCTACACCTTC. The encoded protein is CASSLPGTEGSYGYTF.

This clonotype has a handful of counts. The V call is TRBV5-4, the J call TRBJ2-5, with D possibly matching TRBD2 (6 bases). CDR1 is SGHNT and CDR2 is YYREEE in the germline V gene (reference sequence). V dropped 3 bases and J dropped 2 bases, with 11 bases sitting between them. The CDR3 sequence is 14 residues long. CDR3 sequence: CASSSLGLQETQYF. CDR3 bases: TGTGCCAGCAGCTCTTTGGGACTGCAAGAGACCCAGTACTTC.

The chain combines TRBV28 with TRBJ1-1, with D unresolved. Germline V lookup: CDR1 MDHEN, CDR2 SYDVKM. The CDR3 extends over 17 amino acids. The V and J ends lost 4 bases and 0 bases respectively, with 18 bases between them. Here the CDR3 DNA reads TGTGCCAGCAGTTCGGCGGAATGGTCTCAAATGAACACTGAAGCTTTCTTT. Protein: CASSSAEWSQMNTEAFF.

This clonotype was observed at least ten times. This chain uses TRBV12-3 or TRBV12-4 with TRBJ1-3; the D gene is possibly TRBD1 (6 bases). The CDR3 extends over 14 amino acids. Trimming stripped 6 bases from V and 2 bases from J, with 11 bases between. CDR3 protein: CASSFGGTGNTIYF. In DNA form, the CDR3 reads TGTGCCAGCAGCTTTGGGGGCACTGGAAACACCATATATTTT.

This clonotype occurred many times. The CDR3 protein is CASRSLQGRAYEQYF. In DNA, the CDR3 is TGTGCCAGCAGAAGTTTACAGGGGCGAGCCTACGAGCAGTACTTC. The chain has TRBV2 and TRBJ2-7; 7 bases are a match to TRBD1. The CDR3 extends over 15 amino acids. Looked up from germline, CDR1 is SNHLY and CDR2 is FYNNEI. With V trimmed by 6 bases and J by 2 bases, 10 bases remained unmatched.

This clonotype was found many times. CDR3 protein: CASSTSGTPGNTIYF. Here the CDR3 DNA reads TGTGCCAGCAGTACCTCCGGGACACCCGGAAACACCATATATTTT. The chain is built from TRBV27 and TRBJ1-3, with a possible D match to TRBD1 (6 bases). The CDR3 runs 15 residues. Germline V CDR1 and CDR2: MNHEY, SMNVEV (reference sequence). Trimming took off 5 bases at V and 4 bases at J, with 15 bases between the two ends.

This chain uses TRBV5-4 with TRBJ2-7, with D possibly TRBD1 on 6 matching bases. The CDR3 spans 14 residues. V was shortened by 4 bases and J by 0 bases, with 11 bases between the two germline ends. Germline CDR1 reads SGHNT; CDR2 reads YYREEE (reference sequence). CDR3 in amino acids: CASSPDRFSYEQYF. The CDR3, as DNA: TGTGCCAGCAGCCCCGACAGGTTCTCCTACGAGCAGTACTTC.

This clonotype was seen repeatedly, ten times or more. The chain recombines TRBV6-1 with TRBJ2-5; weak D call: TRBD1 (7 bases). The ends were cut back, 8 bases at V and 5 bases at J, with 12 bases in the middle. The CDR3 length is 12 residues. Germline-derived CDR1 and CDR2 are MNHNS and SASEGT. Here the CDR3 DNA reads TGTGCCAGCTCAGGGGGGTCGGAGACCCAGTACTTC. This sequence encodes CASSGGSETQYF.

The sample holds many counts of this clonotype. The chain combines TRBV27 with TRBJ1-5, with D possibly TRBD1 on 6 matching bases. This CDR3 has 16 amino acids. The V end lost 6 bases, the J end lost 6 bases, and 21 bases lay between the germline ends. From germline, CDR1 is MNHEY and CDR2 SMNVEV (reference sequence). This CDR3 reads CASRGVYRDIGQPQHF. The CDR3 bases are TGTGCCAGCAGGGGAGTCTATCGGGACATAGGTCAGCCCCAGCATTTT.

The chain carries TRBV20-1 and TRBJ2-3; possibly TRBD2 for D (6 bases). CDR1 and CDR2 from the germline V gene are DFQATT and SNEGSKA (reference sequence). The CDR3 has 14 amino acids. V lost 3 bases, J lost 1 base, and 11 bases lay in between. CDR3: CSASWREGTDTQYF. The DNA for the CDR3 is TGCAGTGCTAGTTGGCGGGAAGGCACAGATACGCAGTATTTT.

Written as DNA, the CDR3 is TGTGCCAGCAGCCGCCTCGGGACAGGGAACACTGAAGCTTTCTTT. Translation gives CASSRLGTGNTEAFF. The chain is built from TRBV3-1 and TRBJ1-1, with 8 bases identical to TRBD1. CDR1 is LGHDT and CDR2 is YNNKEL in the germline V gene (reference sequence). Germline trimming cut 4 bases from V and 1 base from J; bases unmatched to any gene: 5. This CDR3 is 15 amino acids long. The full variable domain, rest sourced from reference TRBV3-1 and TRBJ1-1, is DTAVSQTPKYLVTQMGNDKSIKCEQNLGHDTMYWYKQDSKKFLKIMFSYNNKELIINETVPNRFSPKSPDKAHLNLHINSLELGDSAVYFCASSRLGTGNTEAFFGQGTRLTVV.

The rearrangement links TRBV5-1 to TRBJ2-5; 10 bases are shared with TRBD1. The junction had 9 bases not matched to a gene; V was cut back by 5 bases and J by 5 bases. From germline, CDR1 is SGHRS and CDR2 YFSETQ. CDR3 size: 15 residues. In DNA form, the CDR3 reads TGCGCCAGCAGGAGGGGACAGGGGAGGACGGAGACCCAGTACTTC. This sequence encodes CASRRGQGRTETQYF.

This clonotype was observed many times. The chain employs TRBV27 and TRBJ1-1, with 7 bases aligning to TRBD1. This CDR3 contains 14 residues. Trimming cost V 5 bases and J 5 bases; bases outside gene matches: 8. Germline values: CDR1 MNHEY, CDR2 SMNVEV (reference sequence). CDR3 sequence: CASSAHRGFTEAFF. The CDR3 DNA follows: TGTGCCAGCAGTGCTCACAGGGGATTTACTGAAGCTTTCTTT.

Ten or more counts support this clonotype. This rearrangement joins TRBV28 to TRBJ2-2; D call uncertain. The V end lost 6 bases, the J end lost 2 bases, and 19 bases lay between the germline ends. Germline V gives CDR1 MDHEN, CDR2 SYDVKM. This CDR3 contains 17 residues. The CDR3 sequence is CASSTSQRGFNTGELFF. As DNA, the CDR3 is TGTGCCAGCAGCACGAGCCAGAGAGGATTCAACACCGGGGAGCTGTTTTTT.

This clonotype was seen repeatedly, ten times or more. The chain has TRBV28 and TRBJ1-1, with D unclear. Per the germline V gene, CDR1 is MDHEN and CDR2 is SYDVKM. V lost 2 bases, J lost 2 bases, and 15 bases lay in between. The CDR3 loop spans 16 amino acids. CDR3 DNA sequence: TGTGCCAGCAGTTTACTCCGCAGTACTGGAAACACTGAAGCTTTCTTT. It is translated as CASSLLRSTGNTEAFF.

This clonotype was observed many times. The chain recombines TRBV15 with TRBJ2-3; D ambiguous. Germline V gene data show CDR1 as LNHNV and CDR2 as YYDKDF (reference sequence). Trimming removed 3 bases from V and 5 bases from J, with 3 bases in between. CDR3 length equals 11 residues. The CDR3 sequence is CATSRRDTQYF. CDR3 DNA sequence: TGTGCCACCAGCAGGCGAGATACGCAGTATTTT. Using reference TRBV15 and TRBJ2-3 for the parts outside the CDR3, the full variable domain is DAMVIQNPRYQVTQFGKPVTLSCSQTLNHNVMYWYQQKSSQAPKLLFHYYDKDFNNEADTPDNFQSRRPNTSFCFLDIRSPGLGDTAMYLCATSRRDTQYFGPGTRLTVL.

This clonotype came up a few times. The chain combines TRBV5-1 with TRBJ1-2; tentative D call: TRBD1 (6 bases). Trimming left V 0 bases short and J 0 bases short, with 15 bases between. The germline V gene encodes CDR1 SGHRS and CDR2 YFSETQ. This CDR3 is built from 17 residues. The chain's CDR3 is CASSLEGGFLTNYGYTF. The CDR3 DNA is TGCGCCAGCAGCTTGGAAGGGGGGTTCCTAACTAACTATGGCTACACCTTC.

This clonotype came up many times. The chain carries TRBV2 and TRBJ1-5; 8 bases line up with TRBD1. This CDR3 has 13 amino acids. CDR1 and CDR2 from the germline V gene are SNHLY and FYNNEI. V lost 7 bases to trimming and J lost 3 bases; unmatched junction nucleotides: 2. CDR3 amino acids: CASKDRANQPQHF. CDR3 in DNA: TGTGCCAGCAAGGACAGGGCCAATCAGCCCCAGCATTTT. Using reference TRBV2 and TRBJ1-5 for the parts outside the CDR3, the full variable domain is EPEVTQTPSHQVTQMGQEVILRCVPISNHLYFYWYRQILGQKVEFLVSFYNNEISEKSEIFDDQFSVERPDGSNFTLKIRSTKLEDSAMYFCASKDRANQPQHFGDGTRLSIL.

J is TRBJ2-2 and V is TRBV7-9; D could derive from TRBD1 or TRBD2 (6 bases each). The V end was cut by 1 base, the J end by 6 bases, with 24 bases between. The CDR3 runs 19 residues. Looked up from germline, CDR1 is SEHNR and CDR2 is FQNEAQ (reference sequence). The CDR3 loop is CASSLGRDLTGVAAGELFF. The CDR3 bases are TGTGCCAGCAGCTTAGGGAGGGACTTGACAGGAGTGGCCGCCGGGGAGCTGTTTTTT.

In this sample, this clonotype turned up once. The CDR3 region is CASKWSTGANYGYTF. CDR3 DNA sequence: TGTGCCAGTAAGTGGTCCACGGGGGCTAACTATGGCTACACCTTC. The chain links TRBV19 to TRBJ1-2; D may be TRBD1 (5 bases). The ends were cut back, 7 bases at V and 0 bases at J, with 15 bases in the middle. Germline loops: CDR1 LNHDA, CDR2 SQIVND (reference sequence). This CDR3 is built from 15 residues. Using reference TRBV19 and TRBJ1-2 for the parts outside the CDR3, the full variable domain is DGGITQSPKYLFRKEGQNVTLSCEQNLNHDAMYWYRQDPGQGLRLIYYSQIVNDFQKGDIAEGYSVSREKKESFPLTVTSAQKNPTAFYLCASKWSTGANYGYTFGSGTRLTVV.

Comments on this clonotype: This sequence may be a read error, since a much larger clone differs from it by one base. V and J are TRBV18 and TRBJ1-5; unclear D gene. Trimming took off 3 bases at V and 1 base at J, with 10 bases between the two ends. Germline lookup yields CDR1 KGHSH and CDR2 LQKENI. The CDR3 consists of 15 residues. The CDR3 DNA sequence: TGTGCCAGCTCACCCGGGAGAGGGAGCAATCAGCCCCAGCATTTT. It is translated as CASSPGRGSNQPQHF.

This clonotype was counted only a few times. V usage is TRBV9 and J usage is TRBJ1-1; D might be TRBD1 (6 bases). The CDR3 totals 12 residues. The germline CDR1 and CDR2 sequences are SGDLS and YYNGEE. V was cut by 3 bases and J by 8 bases, with 11 bases left in between. In nucleotides, the CDR3 is TGTGCCAGCAGCGGGGGGGGCAGAGAAGCTTTCTTT. Translated: CASSGGGREAFF.

At least ten counts were recorded for this clonotype. A much larger clone sits a single nucleotide away, making a read error possible. V gene TRBV12-3 or TRBV12-4 combines with J gene TRBJ2-2; D uncertain. The CDR3 contains 12 residues. V was pared by 4 bases and J by 6 bases, with 6 bases between. The CDR3 protein is CASSYLSGELFF. CDR3 DNA sequence: TGTGCCAGCAGTTACCTCTCCGGGGAGCTGTTTTTT.

This clonotype showed up many times. The genes are TRBV28 and TRBJ2-3, with 9 bases matching TRBD2. Germline CDR1 MDHEN, CDR2 SYDVKM. There are 15 residues in the CDR3. V lost 5 bases, J lost 4 bases, and 7 bases stayed unmatched. The CDR3 spells CASSPSGGSADTQYF. The CDR3, as DNA: TGTGCCAGCAGTCCGAGCGGGGGGTCGGCAGATACGCAGTATTTT.

This clonotype was seen many times. This chain joins TRBV24-1 and TRBJ1-2, with D perhaps TRBD1 (5 bases). V dropped 3 bases and J dropped 0 bases, with 10 bases sitting between them. Germline V CDR1 and CDR2: KGHDR, SFDVKD. The CDR3 length is 15 residues. This CDR3 is CATSDATVSNYGYTF. Written as DNA, the CDR3 is TGTGCCACCAGTGATGCGACAGTATCTAACTATGGCTACACCTTC.

This clonotype was seen at least ten times. V usage is TRBV20-1 and J usage is TRBJ1-6; no firm D call. CDR1 DFQATT and CDR2 SNEGSKA come from the germline V gene (reference sequence). CDR3 length: 15 residues. V shed 0 bases and J shed 7 bases, with 13 bases lying between them. The CDR3 DNA reads as TGCAGTGCTAGAGATCACGGGAGGCTCAATTCACCCCTCCACTTT. Encoded protein: CSARDHGRLNSPLHF.